This TCR beta chain was sequenced in a study of blood T cell repertoires in COVID-19. V was pared by 0 bases and J by 4 bases, with 7 bases between. The germline CDR1 and CDR2 sequences are MNHNS and SASEGT. The CDR3 has 15 residues. Assay: immunoSEQ multiplex PCR; the TCRdb copy retains only in-frame clones and omits some. The profile shows some 330,000 clones, roughly nine tenths of them singletons. Those who participated ranged in age from 18 to 89 years and resided in about 24 US areas. Each recovered donor of Cohort 3 presented with two negative PCRs, clearance, or symptom resolution. This chain uses TRBV6-1 with TRBJ1-6; no clear D. The sample taken for sequencing was PBMCs or T cells enriched from blood (not recorded which). The clonotype originates from a woman in her twenties or thirties who had recovered from COVID-19. CDR3 in amino acids: CASSEAGGYNSPLHF. CDR3 sequence (DNA): TGTGCCAGCAGTGAAGCAGGCGGGTATAATTCACCCCTCCACTTT.